The 4 T cell receptor beta chains below all came from one sample that was sequenced in a study of beta chain features in type 1 diabetes. Expressed TCRB transcripts were sequenced because the entire RNA isolate underwent reverse transcription. Measured with immunoSEQ multiplex PCR; TCRdb has only the in-frame clones, and not every one. The data contain about 230,000 clones, 9.6% of them singletons. Sequenced sample: naive CD4+ T cells from blood. The source is a woman aged 18-30 years in good health.

This chain links TRBV18 with TRBJ2-5, with 7 bases identical to TRBD2. J lost 3 bases, V lost 0 bases, and 4 bases had no gene match. This CDR3 has 15 residues. CDR1 and CDR2 from the germline V gene are KGHSH and LQKENI. The CDR3 nucleotides read TGTGCCAGCTCACCACCTAACCGGGGGGAAGAGACCCAGTACTTC. It specifies CASSPPNRGEETQYF.

This clone appeared many times. V and J are TRBV7-9 and TRBJ1-4; 8 positions match TRBD1. Per germline, CDR1 SEHNR and CDR2 FQNEAQ (reference sequence). The CDR3 sequence is 14 residues long. Trimming took 3 bases from V and 5 from J; bases not matched to a gene: 2. The CDR3 DNA reads as TGTGCCAGCAGCTTGACAGGGGCAAATGAAAAACTGTTTTTT. It specifies CASSLTGANEKLFF.

A few counts support this clone. The chain employs TRBV5-1 and TRBJ1-1, with D possibly matching TRBD1 (6 bases). Germline values: CDR1 SGHRS, CDR2 YFSETQ. Trimming removed 0 bases at V and 4 bases at J, with 10 bases between. CDR3 length: 14 amino acids. The CDR3 loop is CASSLAGDVTEAFF. DNA of the CDR3: TGCGCCAGCAGCTTGGCAGGGGATGTCACTGAAGCTTTCTTT. The whole variable domain, filled in from reference TRBV5-1 and TRBJ1-1, reads KAGVTQTPRYLIKTRGQQVTLSCSPISGHRSVSWYQQTPGQGLQFLFEYFSETQRNKGNFPGRFSGRQFSNSRSEMNVSTLELGDSALYLCASSLAGDVTEAFFGQGTRLTVV.

Ten or more counts support this clone. The chain's CDR3 is CASRDRGSGANVLTF. In DNA form, the CDR3 reads TGTGCCAGCCGGGACAGGGGATCTGGGGCCAACGTCCTGACTTTC. The J gene is TRBJ2-6, the V gene TRBV19; TRBD1 matches 10 bases. The CDR3 is 15 amino acids. The V gene end was trimmed by 9 bases and the J gene end by 1 base; junction bases not matched to a gene: 3. The germline V gene encodes CDR1 LNHDA and CDR2 SQIVND (reference sequence). The full variable domain, rest sourced from reference TRBV19 and TRBJ2-6, is DGGITQSPKYLFRKEGQNVTLSCEQNLNHDAMYWYRQDPGQGLRLIYYSQIVNDFQKGDIAEGYSVSREKKESFPLTVTSAQKNPTAFYLCASRDRGSGANVLTFGAGSRLTVL.